The clone carrying this TCR beta chain was recorded a few times. The entry originates in a study of blood T cell repertoires in COVID-19. Sequencing used immunoSEQ multiplex PCR; TCRdb keeps in-frame clones, though not all of them. In the table there are 150,000 or so clones, 85% of which are singletons. V gave up 0 bases and J gave up 1 base, with 24 bases separating them. The germline V gene has CDR1 MNHEY and CDR2 SVGEGT. The CDR3 sequence is 20 residues long. This rearrangement joins TRBV6-2 or TRBV6-3 to TRBJ1-1; no clear D. This clonotype originated in a human donor with acute or convalescent COVID-19. The donor label of this sample is uncertain. Sequences were obtained from peripheral blood. Written as DNA, the CDR3 is TGTGCCAGCAGTTACTCTTCGGTCCGTGCGGGGAAGGTTGCGAACACTGAAGCTTTCTTT. Protein: CASSYSSVRAGKVANTEAFF.